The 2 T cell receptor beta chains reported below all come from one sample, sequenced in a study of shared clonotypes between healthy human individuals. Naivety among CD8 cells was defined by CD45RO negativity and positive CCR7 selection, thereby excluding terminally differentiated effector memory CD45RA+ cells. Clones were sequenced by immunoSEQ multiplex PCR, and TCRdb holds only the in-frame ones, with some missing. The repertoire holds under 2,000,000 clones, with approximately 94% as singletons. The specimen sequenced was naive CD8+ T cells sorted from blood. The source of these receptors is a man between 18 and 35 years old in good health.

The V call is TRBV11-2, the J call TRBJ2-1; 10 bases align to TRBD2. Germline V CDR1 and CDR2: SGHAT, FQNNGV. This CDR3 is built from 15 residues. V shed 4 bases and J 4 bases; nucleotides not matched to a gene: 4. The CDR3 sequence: CASSSTSGPYNEQFF. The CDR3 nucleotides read TGTGCCAGCAGCTCGACTAGCGGGCCGTACAATGAGCAGTTCTTC.

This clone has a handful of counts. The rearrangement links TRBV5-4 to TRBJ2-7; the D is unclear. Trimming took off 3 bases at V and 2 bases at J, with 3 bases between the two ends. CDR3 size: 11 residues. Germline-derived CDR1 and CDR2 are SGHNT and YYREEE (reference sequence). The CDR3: CASSSPYEQYF. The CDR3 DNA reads TGTGCCAGCAGCTCCCCCTACGAGCAGTACTTC. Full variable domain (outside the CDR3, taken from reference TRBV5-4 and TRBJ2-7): ETGVTQSPTHLIKTRGQQVTLRCSSQSGHNTVSWYQQALGQGPQFIFQYYREEENGRGNFPPRFSGLQFPNYSSELNVNALELDDSALYLCASSSPYEQYFGPGTRLTVT.